The 15 T cell receptor beta chains in this list originate from one sample, sequenced in a study of PD-L1 blockade in urothelial cancer. Sample time point: peripheral blood 6 weeks after treatment start. The protocol was immunoSEQ multiplex PCR, while the TCRdb copy is restricted to in-frame clones and leaves out a portion. This sample has approximately 79,000 clones, with approximately 90% found just once. The starting material was PBMCs, obtained around atezolizumab (anti-PD-L1) treatment. These receptors came from an elderly woman with urothelial cancer.

The rearrangement joins TRBV9 to TRBJ1-2; D unclear. CDR3 size: 16 residues. V shed 0 bases and J shed 1 base, with 13 bases lying between them. Germline V gives CDR1 SGDLS, CDR2 YYNGEE. CDR3 amino acids: CASSVEATRGNYGYTF. The CDR3 bases are TGTGCCAGCAGCGTAGAGGCGACCCGAGGTAACTATGGCTACACCTTC.

The chain joins TRBV27 to TRBJ2-5, with D hard to call. V lost 5 bases, J lost 2 bases, and 6 bases lay in between. There are 12 residues in the CDR3. Germline assignment: CDR1 MNHEY and CDR2 SMNVEV (reference sequence). CDR3 amino acids: CASSPVQETQYF. The CDR3 region has the DNA TGTGCCAGCAGTCCAGTACAAGAGACCCAGTACTTC.

The rearrangement joins TRBV6-1 to TRBJ2-5, with a possible D match to TRBD1 (5 bases). Germline CDR1 reads MNHNS; CDR2 reads SASEGT. Trimming cost V 6 bases and J 4 bases, with 15 bases left between them. The CDR3 runs to 14 residues. The CDR3 coding sequence is TGTGCCAGCAGCGACCAGGGATTTTTAGAGACCCAGTACTTC. The encoded protein is CASSDQGFLETQYF.

The chain joins TRBV6-1 to TRBJ2-5; D might be TRBD2 (6 bases). The CDR3 is made up of 15 amino acids. The germline CDR1 and CDR2 sequences are MNHNS and SASEGT. Deletions cut 7 bases from V and 1 base from J, with 16 bases between. DNA of the CDR3: TGTGCCAGCATGGGGAGCGGAGGGTTCCAAGAGACCCAGTACTTC. Its protein is CASMGSGGFQETQYF.

This CDR3 is CASSFQGNTGELFF. As DNA, the CDR3 is TGTGCCAGCAGCTTCCAGGGTAACACCGGGGAGCTGTTTTTT. The chain is built from TRBV11-3 and TRBJ2-2; D perhaps matches TRBD1 (5 bases). V was cut by 3 bases and J by 2 bases, with 7 bases left in between. The CDR3 has 14 residues. CDR1 is SGHNT and CDR2 is YENEEA in the germline V gene.

V and J are TRBV19 and TRBJ2-1; 13 bases line up with TRBD2. With 4 bases clipped from V and 7 bases from J, the junction kept 4 bases outside the gene matches. Germline V gives CDR1 LNHDA, CDR2 SQIVND (reference sequence). The CDR3 has 15 amino acids. The CDR3 region has the DNA TGTGCCAGTAGTACAACGGGACTAGCGGGGAATGAGCAGTTCTTC. It encodes CASSTTGLAGNEQFF.

V gene TRBV27 combines with J gene TRBJ2-1; 9 nucleotides align to TRBD2. V lost 1 base, J lost 3 bases, and 4 bases stayed unmatched. The V gene's germline CDR1 is MNHEY and CDR2 SMNVEV (reference sequence). CDR3 size: 16 residues. Written as DNA, the CDR3 is TGTGCCAGCAGTTTATTAGCGGGAGCCGACTACAATGAGCAGTTCTTC. The encoded protein is CASSLLAGADYNEQFF.

This rearrangement joins TRBV28 to TRBJ2-2; TRBD2 matches at 7 bases. The germline V gene has CDR1 MDHEN and CDR2 SYDVKM. This CDR3 comprises 15 residues. After removal of 2 bases from V and 2 bases from J, the junction contained 2 bases not matched to a gene. The CDR3 sequence is CASSLPSGNTGELFF. In nucleotides, the CDR3 is TGTGCCAGCAGTTTACCTAGCGGCAACACCGGGGAGCTGTTTTTT. Drawing the rest from reference TRBV28 and TRBJ2-2, the complete variable domain is DVKVTQSSRYLVKRTGEKVFLECVQDMDHENMFWYRQDPGLGLRLIYFSYDVKMKEKGDIPEGYSVSREKKERFSLILESASTNQTSMYLCASSLPSGNTGELFFGEGSRLTVL.

The rearrangement uses TRBV19 and TRBJ2-7, with D perhaps matching TRBD2 (5 bases). V was cut by 7 bases and J by 2 bases, with 15 bases left in between. Germline lookup yields CDR1 LNHDA and CDR2 SQIVND (reference sequence). There are 14 residues in the CDR3. Here the CDR3 reads CASTPAGLPYEQYF. For the CDR3, the DNA is TGTGCCAGTACCCCGGCGGGCCTCCCCTACGAGCAGTACTTC.

The chain links TRBV19 to TRBJ2-2; 15 bases map to TRBD2. V trimming: 4 bases; J trimming: 0 bases; junction bases outside the gene matches: 6. Looked up from germline, CDR1 is LNHDA and CDR2 is SQIVND (reference sequence). CDR3 length: 19 residues. The CDR3: CASSTLGLAGGPNTGELFF. The CDR3 DNA reads TGTGCCAGTAGTACCCTCGGACTAGCGGGAGGGCCGAACACCGGGGAGCTGTTTTTT.

This chain uses TRBV5-5 with TRBJ1-2; 9 bases line up with TRBD1. V lost 4 bases and J lost 6; bases outside the gene matches: 7. The CDR3 has 14 residues. Germline V gives CDR1 SGHKS, CDR2 YYEKEE (reference sequence). The CDR3 DNA sequence: TGTGCCAGCAGCCTGACAGGGGGAGGAGATGGCTACACCTTC. Amino acids: CASSLTGGGDGYTF.

The chain combines TRBV4-1 with TRBJ2-2; 14 bases match TRBD2. Germline V gene lookup returns CDR1 MGHRA and CDR2 YSYEKL. The ends lost 2 bases at V and 6 bases at J; junction bases unmatched: 14. CDR3 length: 20 amino acids. In DNA form, the CDR3 reads TGCGCCAGCAGCCAATCCAGGGGGACTAGCGGGAGAAGGGGGGCCGGGGAGCTGTTTTTT. Translating gives CASSQSRGTSGRRGAGELFF.

V usage is TRBV7-8 and J usage is TRBJ2-1; tentatively, D is TRBD1 (6 bases). Germline values: CDR1 SGHVS, CDR2 FQNEAQ. The CDR3 length is 13 residues. The V and J ends lost 2 bases and 10 bases respectively, with 12 bases between them. This CDR3 reads CASSLNRVREQFF. The CDR3 DNA reads as TGTGCCAGCAGCTTAAACAGGGTTCGCGAGCAGTTCTTC.

The CDR3 region has the DNA TGTGCCAGCAGCTCAGCGGACAGGGGAACCGGGGAGCTGTTTTTT. Its protein is CASSSADRGTGELFF. The chain joins TRBV5-5 to TRBJ2-2; 9 bases fit TRBD1. This CDR3 is built from 15 residues. The J segment lost 5 bases and the V segment lost 3 bases, leaving 5 bases of the junction unmatched. The germline V gene encodes CDR1 SGHKS and CDR2 YYEKEE (reference sequence).

This chain links TRBV7-3 with TRBJ2-5, with D possibly matching TRBD2 (6 bases). Per the germline V gene, CDR1 is SGHTA and CDR2 is FQGTGA. Trimming left V 6 bases short and J 4 bases short, with 12 bases between. The CDR3 has 13 residues. The chain's CDR3 is CASSNDGGETQYF. In DNA form, the CDR3 reads TGTGCCAGCAGTAACGACGGGGGAGAGACCCAGTACTTC.